Below, 28 T cell receptor beta chains from the same sample are listed, as sequenced in a study of cytomegalovirus exposure and HLA in healthy donors. The primer mix had 60 Vbeta and 13 Jbeta primers. The table came from immunoSEQ multiplex PCR; TCRdb's copy has only in-frame clones and leaves some out. The sample consists of about 130,000 clones, more than 65% of them appearing once. Sequencing used PBMCs. The receptors here all came from a man over 45 in good health and CMV-seronegative.

The chain uses TRBV7-2 and TRBJ1-5, with 9 bases identical to TRBD1. Losses at the gene ends were 3 bases for V and 3 bases for J; bases not matched to a gene: 3. The germline V gene has CDR1 SGHTA and CDR2 FQGNSA. This CDR3 spans 15 amino acids. The CDR3 nucleotides are TGTGCCAGCAGCTTTAACAGGGGGCACAATCAGCCCCAGCATTTT. It codes for CASSFNRGHNQPQHF. The complete variable domain, with remaining parts taken from reference TRBV7-2 and TRBJ1-5, reads GAGVSQSPSNKVTEKGKDVELRCDPISGHTALYWYRQSLGQGLEFLIYFQGNSAPDKSGLPSDRFSAERTGGSVSTLTIQRTQQEDSAVYLCASSFNRGHNQPQHFGDGTRLSIL.

V usage is TRBV18 and J usage is TRBJ1-1; 9 nucleotides line up with TRBD1. The ends lost 6 bases at V and 2 bases at J; junction bases unmatched: 7. Germline lookup yields CDR1 KGHSH and CDR2 LQKENI. CDR3 length: 15 residues. Written as DNA, the CDR3 is TGTGCCAGCTCGCCGGGACAGGGCGGCAACACTGAAGCTTTCTTT. It translates to CASSPGQGGNTEAFF.

This sequence joins TRBV5-6 and TRBJ2-5; D uncertain. The DNA end is a closer match to TRBJ2-7, so the J assignment may be wrong. CDR3 length: 13 amino acids. The V gene's germline CDR1 is SGHDT and CDR2 YYEEEE. Written as DNA, the CDR3 is TGTGCCAGCAGCTTGGTACGTTCCTACGAGCAGTACTTC. Translating gives CASSLVRSYEQYF.

The chain carries TRBV7-2 and TRBJ1-6; D gene unclear. The germline V and J ends were trimmed by 4 bases and 10 bases, with 8 bases remaining between them. The CDR3 spans 12 residues. Germline CDR1 SGHTA, CDR2 FQGNSA. This chain's CDR3 is CASSWRDSPLHF. The CDR3 DNA reads TGTGCCAGCAGCTGGAGAGACTCACCCCTCCACTTT.

In the case of this clone: The same CDR3 also results from other DNA sequences found in this sample. The chain employs TRBV6-5 and TRBJ1-6, with a weak D call TRBD1 (6 bases). This CDR3 contains 14 residues. The V end was cut by 5 bases, the J end by 3 bases, with 8 bases between. Looked up from germline, CDR1 is MNHEY and CDR2 is SVGAGI. CDR3 bases: TGTGCCAGCAGTACAGGGTTCTATAATTCACCCCTCCACTTT. Amino acids: CASSTGFYNSPLHF.

The chain couples TRBV7-8 to TRBJ2-7, with 14 bases that match TRBD2. The CDR3 has 15 amino acids. The germline V gene encodes CDR1 SGHVS and CDR2 FQNEAQ. J was trimmed by 9 bases and V by 1 base; bases with no gene match: 5. CDR3 nucleotide sequence: TGTGCCAGCAGCTTAGGGACTAGCGGGGGGTCAGGGCAGTACTTC. This gives the protein CASSLGTSGGSGQYF. Full variable domain (rest looked up from reference TRBV7-8 and TRBJ2-7): GAGVSQSPRYKVAKRGQDVALRCDPISGHVSLFWYQQALGQGPEFLTYFQNEAQLDKSGLPSDRFFAERPEGSVSTLKIQRTQQEDSAVYLCASSLGTSGGSGQYFGPGTRLTVT.

The CDR3 loop reads CASRPDRYSGNTIYF. The CDR3 coding sequence is TGTGCCAGCAGACCCGACAGATACTCTGGAAACACCATATATTTT. The rearrangement joins TRBV7-2 to TRBJ1-3; perhaps TRBD1 as D (5 bases). V was cut by 6 bases and J by 0 bases, with 12 bases left in between. CDR1 is SGHTA, CDR2 FQGNSA, per germline. The CDR3 extends over 15 amino acids. Looking up the rest from reference TRBV7-2 and TRBJ1-3 gives the full variable domain: GAGVSQSPSNKVTEKGKDVELRCDPISGHTALYWYRQSLGQGLEFLIYFQGNSAPDKSGLPSDRFSAERTGGSVSTLTIQRTQQEDSAVYLCASRPDRYSGNTIYFGEGSWLTVV.

The chain employs TRBV7-3 and TRBJ2-7; D gene unclear. Trimming took off 2 bases at V and 1 base at J, with 12 bases between the two ends. The CDR3 is made up of 15 amino acids. Germline CDR1 and CDR2: SGHTA and FQGTGA. The CDR3 coding sequence is TGTGCCAGCAGCTTACTTCCCGAACAGTCCTACGAGCAGTACTTC. Amino acid sequence: CASSLLPEQSYEQYF.

The V call is TRBV7-8, the J call TRBJ1-5; D not certain. Germline CDR1 and CDR2: SGHVS and FQNEAQ. The CDR3 has 15 amino acids. Between the trimmed V and J ends, which lost 5 bases and 0 bases, there was a span of 11 bases. CDR3 region: CASSQQPNSNQPQHF. The CDR3 coding sequence is TGTGCCAGCAGCCAACAGCCGAATAGCAATCAGCCCCAGCATTTT.

This clone was observed a few times. The rearrangement joins TRBV27 to TRBJ2-6; D ambiguous. Trimming pared 5 bases from V and 4 bases from J, leaving 18 bases between. Germline V lookup: CDR1 MNHEY, CDR2 SMNVEV (reference sequence). The CDR3 is made up of 17 amino acids. DNA of the CDR3: TGTGCCAGCAGTCCAAGTTTTCTGGTGCGGGGGGCCAACGTCCTGACTTTC. This codes for CASSPSFLVRGANVLTF.

The chain joins TRBV29-1 to TRBJ1-1; 9 bases map to TRBD1. The CDR3 has 14 amino acids. From germline, CDR1 is SQVTM and CDR2 ANQGSEA. Losses at the gene ends were 0 bases for V and 3 bases for J; bases not matched to a gene: 2. The chain's CDR3 is CSVEEDRGHTEAFF. CDR3 DNA: TGCAGCGTTGAAGAGGACAGGGGACACACTGAAGCTTTCTTT. Variable domain in full (rest from reference TRBV29-1 and TRBJ1-1): SAVISQKPSRDICQRGTSLTIQCQVDSQVTMMFWYRQQPGQSLTLIATANQGSEATYESGFVIDKFPISRPNLTFSTLTVSNMSPEDSSIYLCSVEEDRGHTEAFFGQGTRLTVV.

The CDR3 here is CSVVVQGAGGYTF. The DNA of the CDR3 is TGCAGCGTTGTGGTGCAGGGGGCAGGTGGCTACACCTTC. The rearrangement links TRBV29-1 to TRBJ1-2, with 8 bases lining up with TRBD1. Germline V gene data show CDR1 as SQVTM and CDR2 as ANQGSEA. The junction had 8 bases not matched to a gene; V was cut back by 4 bases and J by 7 bases. CDR3 size: 13 residues.

The rearrangement joins TRBV29-1 to TRBJ2-5; maybe TRBD2 (5 bases). The V gene's germline CDR1 is SQVTM and CDR2 ANQGSEA. Trimming took 6 bases from V and 1 from J, leaving 9 bases between them. This CDR3 has 12 amino acids. Here the CDR3 DNA reads TGCAGCGTCGGACTGGCCCAAGAGACCCAGTACTTC. It encodes CSVGLAQETQYF. The full variable domain, with the rest looked up from reference TRBV29-1 and TRBJ2-5, is SAVISQKPSRDICQRGTSLTIQCQVDSQVTMMFWYRQQPGQSLTLIATANQGSEATYESGFVIDKFPISRPNLTFSTLTVSNMSPEDSSIYLCSVGLAQETQYFGPGTRLLVL.

The CDR3 here is CASSLEGQAGNTEAFF. The CDR3, as DNA: TGTGCCAGCAGCTTAGAGGGCCAGGCGGGCAACACTGAAGCTTTCTTT. V is TRBV7-9 and J is TRBJ1-1; no firm D call. CDR1 and CDR2 (germline): SEHNR, FQNEAQ (reference sequence). V shed 1 base and J shed 2 bases, with 14 bases lying between them. The CDR3 is 16 amino acids.

The rearrangement uses TRBV29-1 and TRBJ1-2, with D possibly being TRBD1 (5 bases). V gave up 6 bases and J gave up 3 bases, with 17 bases separating them. Germline CDR1 reads SQVTM; CDR2 reads ANQGSEA. The CDR3 contains 14 residues. The CDR3 nucleotides read TGCAGCGTCCTGGGGGGGTCCCATGACTATGGCTACACCTTC. Translation gives CSVLGGSHDYGYTF.

The chain joins TRBV2 to TRBJ2-7; 8 nucleotides align to TRBD1. The ends lost 6 bases at V and 3 bases at J; junction bases unmatched: 10. CDR1 and CDR2 (germline): SNHLY, FYNNEI. The CDR3 has 15 residues. The CDR3 DNA follows: TGTGCCAGCAGCCAAGCAGGACAGGGATTCTACGAGCAGTACTTC. Amino acid sequence: CASSQAGQGFYEQYF.

The genes are TRBV29-1 and TRBJ1-2, with a possible D match to TRBD1 (5 bases). The CDR3 is 12 residues long. Germline V gene data show CDR1 as SQVTM and CDR2 as ANQGSEA. Trimming removed 5 bases from V and 7 bases from J, with 14 bases in between. The CDR3 region is CSVLSRVAGYTF. DNA for the CDR3: TGCAGCGTTCTATCCAGGGTTGCTGGCTACACCTTC.

The rearrangement links TRBV6-5 to TRBJ1-1, with TRBD1 as a possible D gene (5 bases). CDR1 and CDR2 (germline): MNHEY, SVGAGI. CDR3 length: 13 residues. The V and J ends lost 5 bases and 2 bases respectively, with 9 bases between them. CDR3 region: CASSVTGNTEAFF. The CDR3, as DNA: TGTGCCAGCAGTGTTACAGGTAACACTGAAGCTTTCTTT.

This clone was found once. The chain recombines TRBV15 with TRBJ2-7; weak D call: TRBD2 (6 bases). V lost 0 bases to trimming and J lost 6 bases, with 15 bases between them. CDR1 and CDR2 (germline): LNHNV, YYDKDF (reference sequence). The CDR3 contains 15 residues. The CDR3 region has the DNA TGTGCCACCAGCAGAGATCGGGTGGAGGGTCGCGAGCAGTACTTC. Translating gives CATSRDRVEGREQYF.

V usage is TRBV6-5 and J usage is TRBJ1-4; D gene uncertain. V lost 2 bases to trimming and J lost 6 bases, with 10 bases between them. Germline CDR1 and CDR2: MNHEY and SVGAGI. The CDR3 length is 14 residues. The CDR3 nucleotides read TGTGCCAGCAGTTACAGCCCAAACGATGAAAAACTGTTTTTT. Protein sequence: CASSYSPNDEKLFF.

This chain connects TRBV4-1 to TRBJ1-3, with a possible D match to TRBD1 (6 bases). The ends were cut back, 1 base at V and 4 bases at J, with 14 bases in the middle. Germline-derived CDR1 and CDR2 are MGHRA and YSYEKL. The CDR3 runs 16 residues. CDR3: CASSQAGAAVGNTIYF. DNA for the CDR3: TGCGCCAGCAGCCAAGCAGGGGCGGCGGTAGGAAACACCATATATTTT.

V and J are TRBV10-3 and TRBJ1-1, with unresolved D. The CDR3 totals 13 residues. Deletions cut 6 bases from V and 0 bases from J, with 8 bases between. Germline V gene data show CDR1 as ENHRY and CDR2 as SYGVKD. The CDR3 DNA follows: TGTGCCATCAGGAACAGCCTGAACACTGAAGCTTTCTTT. Amino acids: CAIRNSLNTEAFF.

The V gene is TRBV19, the J gene TRBJ2-5; TRBD1 matches 7 bases. The CDR3 is made up of 14 amino acids. Germline values: CDR1 LNHDA, CDR2 SQIVND (reference sequence). With V trimmed by 3 bases and J by 4 bases, 5 bases remained unmatched. CDR3 sequence reads: CASSIQGVRETQYF. The CDR3 bases are TGTGCCAGTAGTATTCAGGGGGTGAGAGAGACCCAGTACTTC.

The CDR3 sequence is CASSQEWELNEQFF. CDR3 bases: TGTGCCAGCAGCCAAGAATGGGAGCTCAATGAGCAGTTCTTC. The chain recombines TRBV4-2 with TRBJ2-1; TRBD2 might be the D (5 bases). In germline, CDR1 is LGHNA, CDR2 YNFKEQ. V was shortened by 0 bases and J by 6 bases, with 9 bases between the two germline ends. The CDR3 is 14 residues long.

This clone has only one observation. The chain recombines TRBV5-1 with TRBJ2-3, with D perhaps TRBD2 (6 bases). The CDR3 contains 15 residues. Trimming took 0 bases from V and 8 from J, leaving 16 bases between them. CDR1 and CDR2 (germline): SGHRS, YFSETQ. In nucleotides, the CDR3 is TGCGCCAGCAGCTTGGAGGGCGGGGAGTCAGGTACGCAGTATTTT. Encoded protein: CASSLEGGESGTQYF.

This rearrangement joins TRBV6-1 to TRBJ2-5; TRBD1 matches 7 bases. Germline CDR1 reads MNHNS; CDR2 reads SASEGT. V lost 7 bases and J lost 2; bases outside the gene matches: 1. The CDR3 runs to 12 residues. The CDR3 loop is CASTRGQETQYF. In nucleotides, the CDR3 is TGTGCCAGCACCAGGGGGCAAGAGACCCAGTACTTC.

This chain links TRBV4-1 with TRBJ2-7, with 8 bases lining up with TRBD1. V trimming: 4 bases; J trimming: 2 bases; junction bases outside the gene matches: 4. This CDR3 is 14 amino acids long. Germline CDR1 reads MGHRA; CDR2 reads YSYEKL. The CDR3 sequence is CASSPGTGAYEQYF. CDR3 nucleotides: TGCGCCAGCAGCCCCGGGACAGGCGCCTACGAGCAGTACTTC.

V is TRBV5-1 and J is TRBJ2-1; 8 bases are a match to TRBD2. The CDR3 contains 16 residues. Germline V gene sequence: CDR1 SGHRS, CDR2 YFSETQ. The V segment lost 4 bases and the J segment 2 bases; nucleotides outside the gene matches: 8. CDR3 in DNA: TGCGCCAGCAGCCCCTTTCGGGGGGGGACCTACAATGAGCAGTTCTTC. Its protein product is CASSPFRGGTYNEQFF.